The sequence of this TCR beta chain was determined in a study of identical twins. TCRdb re-derived calls from the 5' RACE reads in MiXCR, one entry per CDR3 protein. The table records over 500,000 distinct CDR3 sequences, 22% of them present only once. This same sample was also taken into another study, of T cells expressing NK-cell markers. That paper adds: Several donors' CD3+CD56-NKG2C+ cells were dominated by the same clonotypes.

The sample taken for sequencing was CD4+ T cells sorted from blood. This TCR derives from a woman in her late teens or twenties in good health.

As DNA, the CDR3 is TGCAGTGCTAGAGACAAGGGATCGGGGGAGCTGTTTTTT. This gives the protein CSARDKGSGELFF. The chain recombines TRBV20-1 with TRBJ2-2; D gene ambiguous. V lost 0 bases to trimming and J lost 8 bases, with 10 bases between them. The CDR3 has 13 residues. Germline V lookup: CDR1 DFQATT, CDR2 SNEGSKA (reference sequence).